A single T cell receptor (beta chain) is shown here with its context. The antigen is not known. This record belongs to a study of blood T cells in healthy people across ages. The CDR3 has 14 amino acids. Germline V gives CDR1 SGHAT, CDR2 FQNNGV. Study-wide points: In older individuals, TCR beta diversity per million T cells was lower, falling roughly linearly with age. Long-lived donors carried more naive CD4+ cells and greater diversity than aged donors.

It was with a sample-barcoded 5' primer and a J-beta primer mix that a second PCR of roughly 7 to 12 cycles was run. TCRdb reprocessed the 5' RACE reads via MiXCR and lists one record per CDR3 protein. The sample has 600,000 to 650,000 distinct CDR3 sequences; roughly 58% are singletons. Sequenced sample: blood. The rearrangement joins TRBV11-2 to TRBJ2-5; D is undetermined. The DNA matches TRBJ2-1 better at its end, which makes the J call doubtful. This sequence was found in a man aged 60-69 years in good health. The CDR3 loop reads CASSRRVLQETQFF. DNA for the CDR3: TGTGCCAGCAGCCGACGGGTTCTCCAAGAGACCCAGTTCTTC.